Listed here are 10 T cell receptor beta chains from one sample, sequenced in a study of cytomegalovirus exposure and HLA in healthy donors. Primers included in the PCR were 60 Vbeta and 13 Jbeta primers. TCRdb keeps only in-frame clones here, not all; method: immunoSEQ multiplex PCR. The sample has about 190,000 clones, approximately 78% seen once. Sequenced: PBMCs. The source is a woman aged 18-29 years in good health and CMV-seronegative.

The chain couples TRBV5-1 to TRBJ2-3, with D possibly being TRBD2 (5 bases). CDR3 size: 15 residues. Germline CDR1 SGHRS, CDR2 YFSETQ. The ends were cut back, 0 bases at V and 0 bases at J, with 8 bases in the middle. CDR3 amino acids: CASSLDPGSTDTQYF. Written as DNA, the CDR3 is TGCGCCAGCAGCTTGGATCCGGGAAGCACAGATACGCAGTATTTT.

The chain combines TRBV7-6 with TRBJ2-2; TRBD2 matches 8 bases. The CDR3 totals 18 residues. J gave up 2 bases and V 0 bases, and 8 bases lay outside the gene matches. Germline V CDR1 and CDR2: SGHVS, FNYEAQ. CDR3 DNA: TGTGCCAGCAGCTTAGCGCTATACGGGAGGGTAAACACCGGGGAGCTGTTTTTT. It translates to CASSLALYGRVNTGELFF.

This clone was seen only a few times. The CDR3 reads CASSPRVGGELFF. CDR3 nucleotide sequence: TGTGCCAGCAGTCCCCGGGTTGGCGGGGAGCTGTTTTTT. The chain recombines TRBV27 with TRBJ2-2; D ambiguous. Trimming cost V 5 bases and J 7 bases, with 11 bases left between them. The germline CDR1 and CDR2 sequences are MNHEY and SMNVEV (reference sequence). This CDR3 has 13 amino acids.

This chain uses TRBV6-5 with TRBJ2-5; D possibly corresponds to TRBD1 (5 bases). The CDR3 runs to 15 residues. CDR1 is MNHEY, CDR2 SVGAGI, per germline. V was clipped by 0 bases and J by 5 bases, with 13 bases between them. The CDR3 is CASSYSNPGRETQYF. The CDR3 bases are TGTGCCAGCAGTTACTCGAACCCAGGGCGGGAGACCCAGTACTTC.

The chain joins TRBV7-9 to TRBJ1-6; D ambiguous. This CDR3 is 15 amino acids long. Germline CDR1 reads SEHNR; CDR2 reads FQNEAQ (reference sequence). V gave up 1 base and J gave up 7 bases, with 11 bases separating them. Written as DNA, the CDR3 is TGTGCCAGCAGCTTAGATCTACAGATAAATTCACCCCTCCACTTT. This sequence encodes CASSLDLQINSPLHF.

The chain recombines TRBV7-9 with TRBJ2-2, with D possibly TRBD2 on 6 matching bases. The V and J ends lost 3 bases and 0 bases respectively, with 11 bases between them. Germline V gene lookup returns CDR1 SEHNR and CDR2 FQNEAQ (reference sequence). The CDR3 sequence is 16 residues long. In DNA form, the CDR3 reads TGTGCCAGCAGCTTGGTGGCGGGGACGAACACCGGGGAGCTGTTTTTT. It codes for CASSLVAGTNTGELFF. The whole variable domain, filled in from reference TRBV7-9 and TRBJ2-2, reads DTGVSQNPRHKITKRGQNVTFRCDPISEHNRLYWYRQTLGQGPEFLTYFQNEAQLEKSRLLSDRFSAERPKGSFSTLEIQRTEQGDSAMYLCASSLVAGTNTGELFFGEGSRLTVL.

With respect to this clone: The junction shows a germline mismatch at one end, possibly a read error. The chain is built from TRBV6-5 and TRBJ2-7; D possibly corresponds to TRBD2 (6 bases). CDR1 and CDR2 from the germline V gene are MNHEY and SVGAGI. The CDR3 is 16 amino acids. The CDR3 coding sequence is TGTGCCAGCAGTTACGTTCCCGGCGGGGATGTTAGTGAGCAGTACTTT. Its protein is CASSYVPGGDVSEQYF.

The J gene is TRBJ2-2, the V gene TRBV27; 7 nucleotides line up with TRBD2. With V trimmed by 4 bases and J by 5 bases, 7 bases remained unmatched. The CDR3 consists of 15 residues. From germline, CDR1 is MNHEY and CDR2 SMNVEV (reference sequence). CDR3 DNA sequence: TGTGCCAGCAGTTCCTCTAGCGGCGCTACCGGGGAGCTGTTTTTT. Amino acid sequence: CASSSSSGATGELFF.

The chain joins TRBV2 to TRBJ1-5, with TRBD1 matching over 7 bases. The CDR3 extends over 14 amino acids. Germline-derived CDR1 and CDR2 are SNHLY and FYNNEI. Trimming took 7 bases from V and 7 from J; bases not matched to a gene: 10. The CDR3 loop is CASNQQGNSQPQHF. The CDR3 coding sequence is TGTGCCAGCAACCAACAGGGGAATTCCCAGCCCCAGCATTTT.

There are a few counts of this clone. The J gene is TRBJ2-3, the V gene TRBV25-1, with a possible D match to TRBD2 (5 bases). Germline CDR1 reads MGHDK; CDR2 reads SYGVNS. The CDR3 covers 16 residues. V lost 0 bases, J lost 5 bases, and 15 bases lay in between. CDR3 sequence reads: CASSEYTGPAGDTQYF. The CDR3 region has the DNA TGTGCCAGCAGTGAATATACCGGGCCCGCGGGAGATACGCAGTATTTT.